The next 16 T cell receptor beta chains were all read from a single sample in a study of radiation and T cells in renal cell carcinoma. TCRdb keeps only in-frame clones here, not all; method: immunoSEQ multiplex PCR. The profile shows some 60,000 clones, around 78% of them singletons. Described time point: blood 2 weeks post-SBRT. Treatment of the sample: 15 Gy SBRT to primary tumor, nephrectomy 4 weeks later. The sample here was blood, taken from a patient whose treatment included radiotherapy and nephrectomy. These receptor sequences come from a man aged 55 to 70 with renal cell carcinoma.

This clone was observed a few times. The chain couples TRBV27 to TRBJ1-1; the D gene is possibly TRBD1 (6 bases). The germline V and J ends were trimmed by 5 bases and 3 bases, with 16 bases remaining between them. The CDR3 has 15 amino acids. Per the germline V gene, CDR1 is MNHEY and CDR2 is SMNVEV (reference sequence). The CDR3 region has the DNA TGTGCCAGCAGTATCTCCTGGACAGCGGACACTGAAGCTTTCTTT. Translating it yields CASSISWTADTEAFF.

This rearrangement joins TRBV5-1 to TRBJ1-2, with TRBD1 matching over 9 bases. This CDR3 region has 13 residues. The junction had 4 bases not matched to a gene; V was cut back by 4 bases and J by 6 bases. In germline, CDR1 is SGHRS, CDR2 YFSETQ. CDR3 DNA: TGCGCCAGCAGCCGGACAGGGGTGGATGGCTACACCTTC. Translation: CASSRTGVDGYTF. Supplemented by reference TRBV5-1 and TRBJ1-2, the full variable domain reads KAGVTQTPRYLIKTRGQQVTLSCSPISGHRSVSWYQQTPGQGLQFLFEYFSETQRNKGNFPGRFSGRQFSNSRSEMNVSTLELGDSALYLCASSRTGVDGYTFGSGTRLTVV.

The chain couples TRBV19 to TRBJ2-3; TRBD2 matches at 7 bases. Per germline, CDR1 LNHDA and CDR2 SQIVND (reference sequence). V gave up 5 bases and J gave up 2 bases; unmatched junction bases: 4. CDR3 size: 14 residues. In DNA form, the CDR3 reads TGTGCCAGTAGTGGGGGGGTCATCACAGATACGCAGTATTTT. This codes for CASSGGVITDTQYF.

The rearrangement links TRBV5-1 to TRBJ2-3, with unresolved D. The CDR3 is 14 residues long. Trimming left V 2 bases short and J 6 bases short, with 13 bases between. Germline-derived CDR1 and CDR2 are SGHRS and YFSETQ. CDR3 protein: CASSFGVLEDTQYF. The DNA of the CDR3 is TGCGCCAGCAGCTTCGGCGTACTGGAGGATACGCAGTATTTT.

The chain carries TRBV6-5 and TRBJ2-7; 7 bases line up with TRBD1. The germline CDR1 and CDR2 sequences are MNHEY and SVGAGI. The CDR3 contains 13 residues. The V and J ends lost 0 bases and 7 bases, in that order; junction bases with no gene match: 3. CDR3 nucleotides: TGTGCCAGCAGTTACTCCCGGACAGGAGAGCAGTACTTC. It yields the protein CASSYSRTGEQYF.

The rearrangement links TRBV9 to TRBJ1-6; D is ambiguous. This CDR3 is 13 amino acids long. From germline, CDR1 is SGDLS and CDR2 YYNGEE. With 4 bases removed from V and 6 bases from J, the gap between germline ends came to 8 bases. CDR3 bases: TGTGCCAGCAGCCAAAGAGCTAATTCACCCCTCCACTTT. Its translation: CASSQRANSPLHF.

The V call is TRBV30, the J call TRBJ1-3; TRBD1 matches 7 bases. In germline, CDR1 is GTSNPN, CDR2 SVGIG (reference sequence). Germline trimming cut 3 bases from V and 0 bases from J; bases unmatched to any gene: 17. The CDR3 consists of 19 residues. The CDR3 protein is CAWRPYRGTLLTSGNTIYF. The CDR3 coding sequence is TGTGCCTGGAGGCCATACAGGGGCACCCTACTCACCTCTGGAAACACCATATATTTT.

With regard to this clone: The junction differs from germline at one of its ends, possibly a read error. This chain uses TRBV5-1 with TRBJ1-1; no clear D. Germline assignment: CDR1 SGHRS and CDR2 YFSETQ. This CDR3 has 16 amino acids. The CDR3 sequence is CASRLDPAGSNTEAFF. The CDR3 DNA follows: TGCGCCAGCAGGTTGGACCCTGCGGGATCGAACACTGAAGCTTTCTTT. Variable domain in full (rest from reference TRBV5-1 and TRBJ1-1): KAGVTQTPRYLIKTRGQQVTLSCSPISGHRSVSWYQQTPGQGLQFLFEYFSETQRNKGNFPGRFSGRQFSNSRSEMNVSTLELGDSALYLCASRLDPAGSNTEAFFGQGTRLTVV.

The CDR3 DNA sequence: TGTGCCATCAGTGAGTCGTCACAGGTCTACTCTGGGGCCAACGTCCTGACTTTC. Encoded protein: CAISESSQVYSGANVLTF. This rearrangement joins TRBV10-3 to TRBJ2-6; D is possibly TRBD1 (5 bases). The CDR3 consists of 18 residues. Per germline, CDR1 ENHRY and CDR2 SYGVKD. V was pared by 0 bases and J by 0 bases, with 12 bases between.

In this sample, this clone turned up a few times. DNA for the CDR3: TGTGCCAGCTCACCACCGTTAGGACAGGGACGCGAGCAGTACTTC. This encodes CASSPPLGQGREQYF. The rearrangement joins TRBV18 to TRBJ2-7; TRBD1 matches 8 bases. The CDR3 totals 15 residues. With V trimmed by 0 bases and J by 6 bases, 7 bases remained unmatched. Germline V CDR1 and CDR2: KGHSH, LQKENI. Together with reference TRBV18 and TRBJ2-7, the CDR3 gives the full variable domain: NAGVMQNPRHLVRRRGQEARLRCSPMKGHSHVYWYRQLPEEGLKFMVYLQKENIIDESGMPKERFSAEFPKEGPSILRIQQVVRGDSAAYFCASSPPLGQGREQYFGPGTRLTVT.

The V gene is TRBV11-2, the J gene TRBJ2-5, with D perhaps assigned TRBD1 or TRBD2 (6 bases each). Germline lookup yields CDR1 SGHAT and CDR2 FQNNGV. V dropped 1 base and J dropped 4 bases, with 10 bases sitting between them. The CDR3 extends over 14 amino acids. DNA for the CDR3: TGTGCCAGCAGCTTAGCCCGGGGGCGAGAGACCCAGTACTTC. Its protein product is CASSLARGRETQYF.

This clone was recorded once. V gene TRBV10-3 combines with J gene TRBJ1-2; D is ambiguous. V was clipped by 3 bases and J by 6 bases, with 5 bases between them. The V gene's germline CDR1 is ENHRY and CDR2 SYGVKD. This CDR3 comprises 11 residues. CDR3 in DNA: TGTGCCATCAGTGAAACGGATGGCTACACCTTC. Translated, it gives CAISETDGYTF.

V gene TRBV6-6 combines with J gene TRBJ2-5; 12 nucleotides agree with TRBD1. CDR1 and CDR2 from the germline V gene are MNHNY and SVGAGI (reference sequence). The CDR3 spans 16 residues. V lost 1 base, J lost 3 bases, and 3 bases stayed unmatched. In DNA, the CDR3 is TGTGCCAGCAGTTACTATGGGACAGGGGGCGAAGAGACCCAGTACTTC. Its translation: CASSYYGTGGEETQYF.

As DNA, the CDR3 is TGTGCCAGCAGCTTAGCGGGGAGCAACACCGGGGAGCTGTTTTTT. Translated, it gives CASSLAGSNTGELFF. This chain joins TRBV6-4 and TRBJ2-2; 8 positions match TRBD2. The germline V gene has CDR1 MRHNA and CDR2 SNTAGT. V shed 6 bases and J 2 bases; nucleotides not matched to a gene: 5. The CDR3 spans 15 residues.

The chain links TRBV5-1 to TRBJ2-7, with a weak D call TRBD1 (6 bases). Germline CDR1 SGHRS, CDR2 YFSETQ. CDR3 length: 15 amino acids. The germline V and J ends were trimmed by 4 bases and 0 bases, with 14 bases remaining between them. CDR3 residues: CASSPSTGSSYEQYF. The DNA for the CDR3 is TGCGCCAGCAGCCCTTCGACAGGTTCCTCCTACGAGCAGTACTTC.

The chain couples TRBV15 to TRBJ2-7; 9 bases line up with TRBD1. The CDR3 totals 17 residues. V gave up 0 bases and J gave up 6 bases; unmatched junction bases: 12. Germline V gene lookup returns CDR1 LNHNV and CDR2 YYDKDF (reference sequence). The CDR3: CATSRDHWGQGPSEQYF. The CDR3 coding sequence is TGTGCCACCAGCAGAGATCATTGGGGACAGGGACCCAGCGAGCAGTACTTC.